This is a list of T cell receptor beta chains from one sample in a study of Tregs in tolerant kidney transplant recipients. Some clones are missing from TCRdb's copy, which holds only in-frame ones; the method was immunoSEQ multiplex PCR. The data show roughly 70,000 clones, about 83% seen once. The sequencing input was CD4+ T cells from blood. The origin of the receptors is a human donor in good health. Each CDR3 is given with its conserved first and last residue. Fields, in order: V gene, J gene, D gene, clone size, CDR3 protein, CDR3 DNA. D genes are given only for firm matches. Only part of the rows carry a size: once, few, many, or a class if the clone is expanded.

TRBV7-6	TRBJ1-1	NA	few	CASSLSGTNTEAFF	TGTGCCAGCAGCTTATCCGGGACAAACACTGAAGCTTTCTTT
TRBV7-9	TRBJ1-1	NA	few	CASSHQPNTEAFF	TGTGCCAGCAGCCACCAGCCGAACACTGAAGCTTTCTTT
TRBV5-1	TRBJ1-1	NA	few	CASRPEAGAEAFF	TGCGCCAGCAGGCCGGAGGCTGGGGCTGAAGCTTTCTTT
TRBV5-1	TRBJ2-5	NA	NA	CASSYGHGEETQYF	TGCGCCAGCAGCTACGGACACGGGGAAGAGACCCAGTACTTC
TRBV9	TRBJ1-2	NA	NA	CASSASGRGPVNGYTF	TGTGCCAGCAGCGCCTCCGGGCGGGGGCCGGTGAATGGCTACACCTTC
TRBV25-1	TRBJ1-1	NA	NA	CASSDTALNTEAFF	TGTGCCAGCAGTGATACAGCCCTGAACACTGAAGCTTTCTTT
TRBV19	TRBJ2-2	NA	NA	CASSRGAGSVTGELFF	TGTGCCAGTAGTCGAGGGGCAGGGAGTGTCACCGGGGAGCTGTTTTTT
TRBV7-9	TRBJ2-1	TRBD2	NA	CASSQEGTRQFF	TGTGCCAGCAGCCAAGAGGGGACTAGGCAGTTCTTC
TRBV6-1	TRBJ2-7	NA	NA	CASSRDPTYEQYF	TGTGCCAGCAGTCGGGACCCAACCTACGAGCAGTACTTC
TRBV25-1	TRBJ1-1	NA	NA	CASSPVTGGRMNTEAFF	TGTGCCAGCAGTCCTGTGACGGGGGGCAGAATGAACACTGAAGCTTTCTTT
TRBV25-1	TRBJ2-7	NA	once	CASSDRGSYEQYF	TGTGCCAGCAGTGATAGGGGTTCCTACGAGCAGTACTTC
TRBV6-1	TRBJ2-1	NA	NA	CASVPIAGTNEQFF	TGTGCCAGCGTTCCGATCGCGGGTACCAATGAGCAGTTCTTC
TRBV10-3	TRBJ1-2	NA	few	CAISTANYGYTF	TGTGCCATCAGTACAGCCAATTATGGCTACACCTTC
TRBV30	TRBJ1-6	NA	NA	CAWSMGRDSPLHF	TGTGCCTGGAGTATGGGAAGGGATTCACCCCTCCACTTT
TRBV6-1	TRBJ2-5	TRBD1	NA	CASSPDREETQYF	TGTGCCAGCAGTCCCGACAGGGAAGAGACCCAGTACTTC
TRBV4-1	TRBJ1-4	NA	once	CASSPLYGTAGTTNEKLFF	TGCGCCAGCAGCCCGCTTTACGGGACCGCCGGTACAACTAATGAAAAACTGTTTTTT
TRBV4-3	TRBJ2-2	TRBD2	NA	CASSPAGIEAGELFF	TGCGCCAGCTCTCCAGCGGGGATAGAGGCCGGGGAGCTGTTTTTT
TRBV9	TRBJ2-7	NA	NA	CASSVAGALSEQYF	TGTGCCAGCAGCGTAGCAGGGGCGTTAAGCGAGCAGTACTTC
TRBV11-2	TRBJ2-1	NA	NA	CASSLVGPSYNEQFF	TGTGCCAGCAGCTTAGTGGGGCCCTCCTACAATGAGCAGTTCTTC
TRBV6-5	TRBJ2-7	TRBD1	NA	CASMDRVGEQYF	TGTGCCAGCATGGACAGGGTAGGCGAGCAGTACTTC
TRBV7-2	TRBJ2-7	TRBD2	NA	CASSISGTNYEQYF	TGTGCCAGCAGCATCTCCGGGACTAACTACGAGCAGTACTTC
TRBV6-1	TRBJ1-6	NA	NA	CASSAGPYNSPLHF	TGTGCCAGCAGCGCGGGACCGTATAATTCACCCCTCCACTTT
TRBV18	TRBJ1-2	NA	NA	CASSTDRRDGYTF	TGTGCCAGCTCAACAGACAGGAGGGATGGCTACACCTTC
TRBV18	TRBJ2-7	NA	NA	CASSLGQTGPWYEQYF	TGTGCCAGCTCACTCGGACAGACAGGTCCTTGGTACGAGCAGTACTTC
TRBV7-2	TRBJ2-4	TRBD1	NA	CASSLSPGQGAYQYF	TGTGCCAGCAGCTTAAGTCCAGGACAGGGGGCTTATCAGTACTTC
TRBV7-9	TRBJ1-2	NA	NA	CASSLALMGGNYGYTF	TGTGCCAGCAGCTTAGCGCTAATGGGGGGTAACTATGGCTACACCTTC
TRBV7-2	TRBJ1-6	TRBD1	NA	CASRTGTGNSPLHF	TGTGCCAGCAGAACCGGGACAGGGAATTCACCCCTCCACTTT
TRBV7-2	TRBJ1-2	NA	NA	CASSLFDANYGYTF	TGTGCCAGCAGCTTATTCGACGCGAACTATGGCTACACCTTC
TRBV7-9	TRBJ2-3	NA	NA	CAGEPVDTQYF	TGTGCCGGGGAACCTGTAGATACGCAGTATTTT
TRBV19	TRBJ2-7	NA	NA	CASSNNRDPYEQYF	TGTGCCAGTAGTAACAACCGGGACCCCTACGAGCAGTACTTC
TRBV5-1	TRBJ1-1	NA	NA	CASSPRDRLGTEAFF	TGCGCCAGCAGCCCCCGGGACCGCCTGGGGACTGAAGCTTTCTTT
TRBV7-2	TRBJ1-2	TRBD1	NA	CASSPSTGQLTHYGYTF	TGTGCCAGCAGCCCCTCGACGGGACAGTTAACCCACTATGGCTACACCTTC
TRBV27	TRBJ2-7	NA	few	CASSSIKVRSYEQYF	TGTGCCAGCAGTAGCATAAAAGTTCGCTCCTACGAGCAGTACTTC
TRBV10-3	TRBJ1-1	TRBD1	few	CAISGDDRGNTEAFF	TGTGCCATCAGTGGGGATGACAGGGGGAACACTGAAGCTTTCTTT
TRBV9	TRBJ2-7	NA	NA	CASSEGPTSSYEQYF	TGTGCCAGCAGCGAGGGACCGACCTCCTCCTACGAGCAGTACTTC
TRBV5-1	TRBJ2-1	NA	NA	CASSLERSPYNEQFF	TGCGCCAGCAGCTTGGAAAGGTCCCCCTACAATGAGCAGTTCTTC
TRBV7-9	TRBJ2-3	TRBD2	NA	CASRTTSGRAPQYF	TGTGCCAGCAGAACTACTAGCGGGAGGGCCCCCCAGTATTTT
TRBV6-4	TRBJ1-1	TRBD1	NA	CASRAGKGGNTEAFF	TGTGCCAGCAGGGCTGGAAAAGGGGGCAACACTGAAGCTTTCTTT
TRBV5-1	TRBJ2-2	TRBD1	NA	CASRPPGQGIIGELFF	TGCGCCAGCAGGCCTCCGGGACAGGGCATCATCGGGGAGCTGTTTTTT
TRBV5-4	TRBJ2-7	NA	NA	CASSSDWQSYYEQYF	TGTGCCAGCAGCTCGGACTGGCAGTCATACTACGAGCAGTACTTC
TRBV7-9	TRBJ2-1	TRBD2	NA	CASSLLSSGIVDEQFF	TGTGCCAGCAGCTTATTGTCTAGCGGGATTGTGGATGAGCAGTTCTTC
TRBV18	TRBJ2-7	NA	few	CASSPSGNEQYF	TGTGCCAGCTCACCATCAGGGAACGAGCAGTACTTC
TRBV7-2	TRBJ2-7	NA	once	CASSLPRTHRRDEQYF	TGTGCCAGCAGCTTACCCCGGACGCACAGGAGGGACGAGCAGTACTTC
TRBV7-9	TRBJ1-6	NA	NA	CASSFSGGNSPLHF	TGTGCCAGCAGCTTTTCGGGGGGAAATTCACCCCTCCACTTT
TRBV29-1	TRBJ2-5	NA	NA	CSGRDFFQETQYF	TGCAGCGGCCGGGACTTTTTCCAAGAGACCCAGTACTTC
TRBV5-1	TRBJ2-1	TRBD2	NA	CASSSTSGGAYNEQFF	TGCGCCAGCAGCTCGACTAGCGGGGGGGCCTATAATGAGCAGTTCTTC
TRBV11-3	TRBJ2-7	TRBD1	many	CASSIFSLEGQGYYEQYF	TGTGCCAGCAGCATATTCTCCCTCGAGGGACAGGGATACTACGAGCAGTACTTC
TRBV11-1	TRBJ1-1	TRBD1	NA	CASSPRTGMSTEAFF	TGTGCCAGCAGCCCCCGGACAGGGATGAGCACTGAAGCTTTCTTT
TRBV23-1	TRBJ1-2	NA	once	CASSQSHRANYGYTF	TGCGCCAGCAGTCAATCTCACCGAGCTAACTATGGCTACACCTTC
TRBV18	TRBJ2-1	NA	NA	CASSTREAGTYNEQFF	TGTGCCAGCTCCACACGAGAAGCGGGCACCTACAATGAGCAGTTCTTC